This T cell receptor beta chain emerged from a study of blood T cell repertoires in COVID-19. Study as a whole: Acute-phase and convalescent COVID-19 samples originated in the United States, Italy and Spain. The analysed material was cDNA or gDNA that came from T cells, B-cell-depleted T cells, or PBMCs.

The CDR3 runs to 17 residues. V dropped 0 bases and J dropped 4; count of bases not matched to a gene: 5. Per the study methods: Nucleated cell number was recorded as an estimate derived from reference gene primer amplification. TCRdb's table, derived via immunoSEQ multiplex PCR, lists solely in-frame clones and lacks some. That table gives V, J and clone size, and the DNA gave D and trimming. The sample carries 250,000 or so clones, 75% to 90% recorded once. The chain carries TRBV5-3 and TRBJ2-6; TRBD1 aligns across 9 bases. TRBV5-3 counts as an open reading frame of uncertain function. The sequenced material came from peripheral blood. The receptor was derived from a woman between 35 and 50 years old who had recovered from COVID-19. The CDR3 is CARSLGDRELGANVLTF. The CDR3, as DNA: TGTGCCAGAAGCTTGGGGGACAGGGAGTTGGGGGCCAACGTCCTGACTTTC.